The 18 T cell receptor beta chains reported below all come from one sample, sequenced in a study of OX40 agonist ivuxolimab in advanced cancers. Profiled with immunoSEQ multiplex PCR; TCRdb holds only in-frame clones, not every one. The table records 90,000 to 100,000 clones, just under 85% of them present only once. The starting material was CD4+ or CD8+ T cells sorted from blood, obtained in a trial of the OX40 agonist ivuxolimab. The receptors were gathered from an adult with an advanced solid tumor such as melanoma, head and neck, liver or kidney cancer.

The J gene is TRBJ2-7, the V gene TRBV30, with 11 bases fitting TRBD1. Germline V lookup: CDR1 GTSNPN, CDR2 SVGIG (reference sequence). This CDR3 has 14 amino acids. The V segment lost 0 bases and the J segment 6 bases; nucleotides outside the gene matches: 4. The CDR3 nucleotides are TGTGCCTGGAGTGTGGGGACAGGGGGTAGCGAGCAGTACTTC. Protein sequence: CAWSVGTGGSEQYF.

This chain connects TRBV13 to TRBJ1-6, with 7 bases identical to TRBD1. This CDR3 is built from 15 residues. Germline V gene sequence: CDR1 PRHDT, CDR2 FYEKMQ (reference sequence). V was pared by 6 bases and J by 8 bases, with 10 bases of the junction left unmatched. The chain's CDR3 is CASSFRDSVDSPLHF. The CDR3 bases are TGTGCCAGCAGTTTCAGGGACAGCGTGGATTCACCCCTCCACTTT.

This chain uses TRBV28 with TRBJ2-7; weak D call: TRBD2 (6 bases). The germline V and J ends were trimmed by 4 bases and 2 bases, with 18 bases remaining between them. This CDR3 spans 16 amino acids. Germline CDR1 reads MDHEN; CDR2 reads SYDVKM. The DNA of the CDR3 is TGTGCCAGCAGTTCAGCCGGGGGAGCCCGGCCCTACGAGCAGTACTTC. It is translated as CASSSAGGARPYEQYF.

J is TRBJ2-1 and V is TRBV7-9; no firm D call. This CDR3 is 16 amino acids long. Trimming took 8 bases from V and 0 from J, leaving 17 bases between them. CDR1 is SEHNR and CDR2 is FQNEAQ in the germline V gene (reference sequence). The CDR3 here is CASSTPDPSSYNEQFF. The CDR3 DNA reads TGTGCCAGCTCGACCCCTGACCCGAGCTCCTACAATGAGCAGTTCTTC.

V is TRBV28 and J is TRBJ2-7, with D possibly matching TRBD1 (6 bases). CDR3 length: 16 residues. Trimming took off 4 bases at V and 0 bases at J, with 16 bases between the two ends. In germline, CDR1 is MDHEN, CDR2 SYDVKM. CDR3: CASSYNPAGVSYEQYF. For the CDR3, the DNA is TGTGCCAGCAGTTACAATCCGGCAGGGGTCTCCTACGAGCAGTACTTC.

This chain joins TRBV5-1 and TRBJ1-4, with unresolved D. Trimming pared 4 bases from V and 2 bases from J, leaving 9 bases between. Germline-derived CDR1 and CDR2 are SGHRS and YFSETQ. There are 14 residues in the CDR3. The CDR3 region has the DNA TGCGCCAGCAGCCCGGAGCCGACTAATGAAAAACTGTTTTTT. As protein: CASSPEPTNEKLFF.

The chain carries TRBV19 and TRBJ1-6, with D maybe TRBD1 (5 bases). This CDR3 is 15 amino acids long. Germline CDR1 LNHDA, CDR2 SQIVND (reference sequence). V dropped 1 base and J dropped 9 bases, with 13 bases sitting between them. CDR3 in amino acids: CASSIGPRAGSPLHF. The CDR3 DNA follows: TGTGCCAGTAGTATAGGGCCCAGGGCTGGTTCACCCCTCCACTTT.

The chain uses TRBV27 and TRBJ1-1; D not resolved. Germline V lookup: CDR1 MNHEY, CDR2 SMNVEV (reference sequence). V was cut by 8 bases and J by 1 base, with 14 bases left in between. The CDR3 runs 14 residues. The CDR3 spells CASAPRSGNTEAFF. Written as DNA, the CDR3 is TGTGCCAGCGCCCCAAGGTCCGGGAACACTGAAGCTTTCTTT.

The CDR3 DNA follows: TGTGCCAGCAGGACCAGGGACAGCTCCTACGAGCAGTACTTC. Its protein product is CASRTRDSSYEQYF. The chain joins TRBV7-2 to TRBJ2-7, with 7 bases identical to TRBD1. Germline V gene lookup returns CDR1 SGHTA and CDR2 FQGNSA. Trimming cost V 6 bases and J 0 bases; bases outside gene matches: 5. This CDR3 is built from 14 residues.

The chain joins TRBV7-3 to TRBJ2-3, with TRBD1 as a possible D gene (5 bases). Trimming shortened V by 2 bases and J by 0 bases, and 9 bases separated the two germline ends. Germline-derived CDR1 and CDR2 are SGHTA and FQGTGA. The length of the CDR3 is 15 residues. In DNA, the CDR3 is TGTGCCAGCAGCTTAGGGGCTTCCAGCACAGATACGCAGTATTTT. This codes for CASSLGASSTDTQYF.

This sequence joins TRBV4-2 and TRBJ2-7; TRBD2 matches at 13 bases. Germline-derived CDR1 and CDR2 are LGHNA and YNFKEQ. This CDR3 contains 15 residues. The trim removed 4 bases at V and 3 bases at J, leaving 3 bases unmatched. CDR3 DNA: TGTGCCAGCAGCCCTACTAGCGGGGGGGACTACGAGCAGTACTTC. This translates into CASSPTSGGDYEQYF.

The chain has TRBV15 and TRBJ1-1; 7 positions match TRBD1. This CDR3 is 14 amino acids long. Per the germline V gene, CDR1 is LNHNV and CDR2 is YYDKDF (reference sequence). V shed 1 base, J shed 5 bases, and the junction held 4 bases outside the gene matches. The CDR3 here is CATSRGDRGTEAFF. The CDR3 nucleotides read TGTGCCACCAGCAGAGGGGACAGAGGGACTGAAGCTTTCTTT.

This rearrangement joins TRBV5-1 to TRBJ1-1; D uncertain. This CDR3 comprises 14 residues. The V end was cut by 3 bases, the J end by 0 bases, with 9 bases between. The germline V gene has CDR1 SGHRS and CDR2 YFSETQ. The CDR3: CASSWSDVNTEAFF. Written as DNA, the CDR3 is TGCGCCAGCAGCTGGTCAGATGTGAACACTGAAGCTTTCTTT. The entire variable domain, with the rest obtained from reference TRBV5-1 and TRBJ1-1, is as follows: KAGVTQTPRYLIKTRGQQVTLSCSPISGHRSVSWYQQTPGQGLQFLFEYFSETQRNKGNFPGRFSGRQFSNSRSEMNVSTLELGDSALYLCASSWSDVNTEAFFGQGTRLTVV.

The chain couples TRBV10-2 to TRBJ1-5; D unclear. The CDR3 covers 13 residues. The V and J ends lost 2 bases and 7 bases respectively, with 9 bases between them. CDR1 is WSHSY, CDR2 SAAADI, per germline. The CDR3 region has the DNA TGCGCCAGCAGTGAGGATCGACCCCAGCCCCAGCATTTT. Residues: CASSEDRPQPQHF.

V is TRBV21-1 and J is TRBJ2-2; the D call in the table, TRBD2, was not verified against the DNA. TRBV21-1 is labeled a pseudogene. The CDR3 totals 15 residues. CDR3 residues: CASSKLQGGTGELFF. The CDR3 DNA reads TGTGCCAGCAGCAAGCTTCAGGGAGGCACCGGGGAGCTGTTTTTT.

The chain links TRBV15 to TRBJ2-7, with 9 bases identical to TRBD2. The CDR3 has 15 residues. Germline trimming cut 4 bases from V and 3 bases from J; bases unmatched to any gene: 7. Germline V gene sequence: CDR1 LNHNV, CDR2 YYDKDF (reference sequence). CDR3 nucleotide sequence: TGTGCCACCAGCAAAAAGACTAGCGGATACTACGAGCAGTACTTC. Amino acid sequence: CATSKKTSGYYEQYF.

The CDR3 DNA reads as TGTGCCAGCAGACACATGGAGGCCTGGCCCAGGGGTACGCAGTATTTT. Translation gives CASRHMEAWPRGTQYF. The chain recombines TRBV7-9 with TRBJ2-3; D might be TRBD1 (6 bases). The length of the CDR3 is 16 residues. Trimming took 6 bases from V and 8 from J, leaving 24 bases between them. CDR1 is SEHNR and CDR2 is FQNEAQ in the germline V gene (reference sequence).

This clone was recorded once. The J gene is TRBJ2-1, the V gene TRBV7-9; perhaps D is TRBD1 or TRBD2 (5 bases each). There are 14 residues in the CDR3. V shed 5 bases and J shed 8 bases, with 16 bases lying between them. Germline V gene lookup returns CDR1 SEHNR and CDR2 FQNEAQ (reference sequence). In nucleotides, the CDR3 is TGTGCCAGCAGCCCGCCGGGGCTCGGGGATGAGCAGTTCTTC. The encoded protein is CASSPPGLGDEQFF.